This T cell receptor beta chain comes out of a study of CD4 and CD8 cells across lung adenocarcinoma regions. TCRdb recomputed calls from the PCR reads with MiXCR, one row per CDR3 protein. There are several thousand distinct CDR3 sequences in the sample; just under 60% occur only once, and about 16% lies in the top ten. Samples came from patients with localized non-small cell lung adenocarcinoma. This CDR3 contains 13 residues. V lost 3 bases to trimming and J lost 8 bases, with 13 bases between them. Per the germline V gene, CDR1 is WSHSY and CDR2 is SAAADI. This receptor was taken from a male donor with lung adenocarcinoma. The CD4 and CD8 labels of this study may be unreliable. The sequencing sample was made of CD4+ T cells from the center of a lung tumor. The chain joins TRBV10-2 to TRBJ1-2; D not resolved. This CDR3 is CASSDLVGGGYTF. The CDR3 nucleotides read TGCGCCAGCAGTGATTTAGTAGGTGGCGGCTACACCTTC.